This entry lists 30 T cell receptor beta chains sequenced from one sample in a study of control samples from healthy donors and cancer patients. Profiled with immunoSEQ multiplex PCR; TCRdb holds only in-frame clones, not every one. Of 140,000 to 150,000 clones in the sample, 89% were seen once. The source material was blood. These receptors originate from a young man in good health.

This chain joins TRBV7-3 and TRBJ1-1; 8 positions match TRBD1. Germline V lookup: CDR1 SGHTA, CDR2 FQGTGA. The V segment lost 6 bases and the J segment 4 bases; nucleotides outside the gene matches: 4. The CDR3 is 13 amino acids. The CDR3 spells CASRRDRFTEAFF. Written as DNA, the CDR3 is TGTGCCAGCAGGCGGGACAGGTTCACTGAAGCTTTCTTT.

CDR3 nucleotides: TGTGCCACCAGCAGAGATTCGCTGACTAATGAGCAGTTCTTC. It encodes CATSRDSLTNEQFF. The J gene is TRBJ2-1, the V gene TRBV15, with unresolved D. The CDR3 consists of 14 residues. Trimming took off 0 bases at V and 7 bases at J, with 10 bases between the two ends. Germline CDR1 reads LNHNV; CDR2 reads YYDKDF (reference sequence).

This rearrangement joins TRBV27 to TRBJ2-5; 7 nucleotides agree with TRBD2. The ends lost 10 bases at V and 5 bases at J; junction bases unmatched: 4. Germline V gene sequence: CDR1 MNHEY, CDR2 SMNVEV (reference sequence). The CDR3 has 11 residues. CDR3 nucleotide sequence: TGTGCCATCCCGCGGGGGGAGACCCAGTACTTC. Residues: CAIPRGETQYF.

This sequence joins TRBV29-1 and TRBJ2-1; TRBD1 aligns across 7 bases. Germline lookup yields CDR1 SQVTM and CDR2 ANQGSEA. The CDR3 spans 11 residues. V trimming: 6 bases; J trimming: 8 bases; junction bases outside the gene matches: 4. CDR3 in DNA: TGCAGCGTGAGACAGGGCTATGAGCAGTTCTTC. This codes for CSVRQGYEQFF.

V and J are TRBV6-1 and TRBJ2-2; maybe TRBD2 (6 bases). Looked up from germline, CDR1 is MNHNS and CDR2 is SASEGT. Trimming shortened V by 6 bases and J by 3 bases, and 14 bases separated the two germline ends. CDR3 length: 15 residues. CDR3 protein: CASRLEGTYTGELFF. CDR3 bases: TGTGCCAGCAGGTTGGAGGGGACCTACACCGGGGAGCTGTTTTTT.

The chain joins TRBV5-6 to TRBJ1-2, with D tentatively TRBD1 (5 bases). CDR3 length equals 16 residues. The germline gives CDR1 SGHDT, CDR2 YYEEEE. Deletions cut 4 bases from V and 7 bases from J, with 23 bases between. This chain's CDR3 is CASSPLRDPLAGGYTF. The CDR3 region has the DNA TGTGCCAGCAGCCCTTTGCGGGACCCCCTCGCGGGTGGCTACACCTTC.

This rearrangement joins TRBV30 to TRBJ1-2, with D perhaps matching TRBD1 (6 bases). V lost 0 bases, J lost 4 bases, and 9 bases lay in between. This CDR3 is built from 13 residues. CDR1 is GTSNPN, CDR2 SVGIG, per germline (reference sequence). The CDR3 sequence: CAWSVPRGYGYTF. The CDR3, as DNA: TGTGCCTGGAGTGTACCCAGGGGCTATGGCTACACCTTC. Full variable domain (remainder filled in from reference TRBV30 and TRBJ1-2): SQTIHQWPATLVQPVGSPLSLECTVEGTSNPNLYWYRQAAGRGLQLLFYSVGIGQISSEVPQNLSASRPQDRQFILSSKKLLLSDSGFYLCAWSVPRGYGYTFGSGTRLTVV.

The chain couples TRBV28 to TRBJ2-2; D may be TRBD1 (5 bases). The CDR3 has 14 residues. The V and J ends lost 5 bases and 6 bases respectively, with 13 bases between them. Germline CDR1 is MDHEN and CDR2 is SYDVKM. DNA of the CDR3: TGTGCCAGCAGTCTGAGAACAGGAGCCGGGGAGCTGTTTTTT. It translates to CASSLRTGAGELFF.

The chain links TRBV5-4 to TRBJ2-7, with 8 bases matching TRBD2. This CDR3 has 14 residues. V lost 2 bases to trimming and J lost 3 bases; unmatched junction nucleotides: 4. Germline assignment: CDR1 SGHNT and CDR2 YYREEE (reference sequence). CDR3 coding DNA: TGTGCCAGCAGCTTAAACGGGAGGGACTACGAGCAGTACTTC. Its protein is CASSLNGRDYEQYF.

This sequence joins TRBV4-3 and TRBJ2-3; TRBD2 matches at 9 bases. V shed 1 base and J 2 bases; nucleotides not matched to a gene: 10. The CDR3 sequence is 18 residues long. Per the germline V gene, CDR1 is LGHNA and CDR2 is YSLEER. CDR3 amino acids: CASSQASTVAGATDTQYF. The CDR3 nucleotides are TGCGCCAGCAGCCAAGCCTCGACTGTAGCGGGGGCCACAGATACGCAGTATTTT.

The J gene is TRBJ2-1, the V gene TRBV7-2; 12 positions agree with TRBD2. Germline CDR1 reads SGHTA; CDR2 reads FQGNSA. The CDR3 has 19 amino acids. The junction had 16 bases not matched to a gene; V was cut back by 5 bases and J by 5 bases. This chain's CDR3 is CASSTELAGGPGRHNEQFF. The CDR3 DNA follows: TGTGCCAGCAGCACCGAACTAGCGGGGGGCCCTGGGAGGCACAATGAGCAGTTCTTC. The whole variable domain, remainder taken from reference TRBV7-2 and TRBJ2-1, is GAGVSQSPSNKVTEKGKDVELRCDPISGHTALYWYRQSLGQGLEFLIYFQGNSAPDKSGLPSDRFSAERTGGSVSTLTIQRTQQEDSAVYLCASSTELAGGPGRHNEQFFGPGTRLTVL.

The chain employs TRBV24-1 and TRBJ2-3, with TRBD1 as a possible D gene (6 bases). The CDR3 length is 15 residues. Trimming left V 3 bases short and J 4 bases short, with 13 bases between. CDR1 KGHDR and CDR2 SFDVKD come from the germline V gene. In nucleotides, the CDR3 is TGTGCCACCAGTGATCCCCTGGACAGTCCAGATACGCAGTATTTT. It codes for CATSDPLDSPDTQYF.

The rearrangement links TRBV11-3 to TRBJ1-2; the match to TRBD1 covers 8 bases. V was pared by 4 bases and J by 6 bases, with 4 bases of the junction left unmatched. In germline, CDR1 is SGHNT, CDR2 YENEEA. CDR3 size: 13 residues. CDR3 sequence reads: CASSSAGGNGYTF. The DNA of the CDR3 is TGTGCCAGCAGCTCGGCAGGGGGCAATGGCTACACCTTC.

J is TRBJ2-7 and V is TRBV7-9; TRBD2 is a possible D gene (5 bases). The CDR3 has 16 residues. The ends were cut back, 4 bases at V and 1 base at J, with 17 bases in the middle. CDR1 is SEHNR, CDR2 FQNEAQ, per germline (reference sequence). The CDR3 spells CASSSPGREKSYEQYF. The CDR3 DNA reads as TGTGCCAGCAGCTCCCCGGGAAGGGAGAAGTCCTACGAGCAGTACTTC.

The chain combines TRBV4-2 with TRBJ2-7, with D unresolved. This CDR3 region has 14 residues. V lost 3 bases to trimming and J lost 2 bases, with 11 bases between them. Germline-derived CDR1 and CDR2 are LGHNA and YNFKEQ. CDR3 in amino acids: CASSQSTVAYEQYF. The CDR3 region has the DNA TGTGCCAGCAGCCAGTCGACGGTCGCCTACGAGCAGTACTTC.

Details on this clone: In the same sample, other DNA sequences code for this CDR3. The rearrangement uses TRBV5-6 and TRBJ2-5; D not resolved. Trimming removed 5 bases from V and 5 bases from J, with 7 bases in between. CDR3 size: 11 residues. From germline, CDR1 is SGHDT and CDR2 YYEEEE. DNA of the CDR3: TGTGCCAGCAGTTTGAGGGAGACCCAGTACTTC. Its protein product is CASSLRETQYF.

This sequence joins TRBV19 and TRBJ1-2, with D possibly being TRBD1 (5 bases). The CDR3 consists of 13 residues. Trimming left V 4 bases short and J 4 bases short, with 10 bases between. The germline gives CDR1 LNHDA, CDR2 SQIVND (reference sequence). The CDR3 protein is CASSTGPLYGYTF. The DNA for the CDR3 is TGTGCCAGTAGTACAGGGCCCCTCTATGGCTACACCTTC.

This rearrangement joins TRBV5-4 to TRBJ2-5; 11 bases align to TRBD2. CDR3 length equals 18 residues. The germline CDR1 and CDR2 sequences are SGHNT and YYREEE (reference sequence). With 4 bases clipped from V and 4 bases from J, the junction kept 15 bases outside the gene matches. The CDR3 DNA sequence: TGTGCCAGCAGCCCCGGACTCTCGTTAGCGGGGGGGCCAGAGACCCAGTACTTC. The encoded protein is CASSPGLSLAGGPETQYF.

The chain's CDR3 is CASSYAADGPGYTF. The CDR3 coding sequence is TGTGCCAGCAGTTATGCGGCAGATGGTCCTGGCTACACCTTC. This chain uses TRBV6-2 or TRBV6-3 with TRBJ1-2; D call uncertain. The CDR3 contains 14 residues. The germline CDR1 and CDR2 sequences are MNHEY and SVGEGT. Between the trimmed V and J ends, which lost 3 bases and 7 bases, there was a span of 15 bases.

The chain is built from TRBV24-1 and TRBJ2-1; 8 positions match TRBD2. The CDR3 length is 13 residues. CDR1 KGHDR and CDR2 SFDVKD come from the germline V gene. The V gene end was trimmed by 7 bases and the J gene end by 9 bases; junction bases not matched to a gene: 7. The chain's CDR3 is CATRTSGGREQFF. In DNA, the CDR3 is TGTGCCACCAGGACATCGGGGGGGCGTGAGCAGTTCTTC.

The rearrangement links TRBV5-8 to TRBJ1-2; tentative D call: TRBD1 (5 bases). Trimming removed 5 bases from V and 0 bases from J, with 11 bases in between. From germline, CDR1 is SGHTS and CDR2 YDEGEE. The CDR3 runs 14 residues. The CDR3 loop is CASRSQVANYGYTF. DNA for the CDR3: TGTGCCAGCAGGTCACAGGTAGCTAACTATGGCTACACCTTC.

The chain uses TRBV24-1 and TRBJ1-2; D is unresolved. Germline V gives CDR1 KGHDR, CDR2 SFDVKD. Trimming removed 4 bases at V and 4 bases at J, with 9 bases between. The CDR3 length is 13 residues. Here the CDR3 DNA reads TGTGCCACCAGTGACGGCCGAGTCTATGGCTACACCTTC. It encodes CATSDGRVYGYTF.

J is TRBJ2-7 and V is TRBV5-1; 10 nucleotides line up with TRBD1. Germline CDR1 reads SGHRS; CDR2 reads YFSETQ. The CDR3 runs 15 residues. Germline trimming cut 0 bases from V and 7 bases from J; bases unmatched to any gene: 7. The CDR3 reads CASSLDGTGANEQYF. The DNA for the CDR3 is TGCGCCAGCAGCTTGGATGGGACAGGGGCGAATGAGCAGTACTTC. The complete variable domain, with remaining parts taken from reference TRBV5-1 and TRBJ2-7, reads KAGVTQTPRYLIKTRGQQVTLSCSPISGHRSVSWYQQTPGQGLQFLFEYFSETQRNKGNFPGRFSGRQFSNSRSEMNVSTLELGDSALYLCASSLDGTGANEQYFGPGTRLTVT.

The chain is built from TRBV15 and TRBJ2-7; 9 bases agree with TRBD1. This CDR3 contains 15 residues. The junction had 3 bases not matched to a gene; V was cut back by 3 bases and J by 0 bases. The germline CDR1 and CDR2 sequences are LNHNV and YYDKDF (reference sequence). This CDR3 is CATSRGQGSSYEQYF. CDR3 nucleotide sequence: TGTGCCACCAGCAGGGGACAGGGAAGCTCCTACGAGCAGTACTTC.

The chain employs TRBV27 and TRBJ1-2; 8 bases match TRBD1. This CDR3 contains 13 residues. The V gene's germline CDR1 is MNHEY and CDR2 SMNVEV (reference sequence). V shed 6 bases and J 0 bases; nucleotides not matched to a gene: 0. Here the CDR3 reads CASRTGANYGYTF. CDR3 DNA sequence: TGTGCCAGCAGGACAGGGGCTAACTATGGCTACACCTTC.

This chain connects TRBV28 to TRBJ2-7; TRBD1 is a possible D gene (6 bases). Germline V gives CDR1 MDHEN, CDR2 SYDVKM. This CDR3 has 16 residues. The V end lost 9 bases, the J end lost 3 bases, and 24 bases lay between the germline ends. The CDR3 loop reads CASQGPYLKKNYEQYF. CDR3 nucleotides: TGTGCCAGTCAGGGGCCCTATCTTAAAAAAAACTACGAGCAGTACTTC.

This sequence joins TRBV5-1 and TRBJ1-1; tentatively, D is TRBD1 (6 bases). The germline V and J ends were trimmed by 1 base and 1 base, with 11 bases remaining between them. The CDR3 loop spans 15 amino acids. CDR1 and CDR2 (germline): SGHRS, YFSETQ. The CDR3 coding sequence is TGCGCCAGCAGCTTGTTTGGGGACAAGAACACTGAAGCTTTCTTT. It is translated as CASSLFGDKNTEAFF.

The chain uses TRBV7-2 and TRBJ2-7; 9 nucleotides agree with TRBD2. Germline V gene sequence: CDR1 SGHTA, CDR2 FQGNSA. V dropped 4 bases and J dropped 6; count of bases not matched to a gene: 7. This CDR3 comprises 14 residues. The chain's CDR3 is CASSSPGLALEQYF. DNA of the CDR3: TGTGCCAGCAGCTCCCCGGGACTAGCCCTCGAGCAGTACTTC.

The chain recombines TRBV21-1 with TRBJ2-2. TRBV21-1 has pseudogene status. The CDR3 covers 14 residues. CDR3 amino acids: CASVIPRPAGELFF. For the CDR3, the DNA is TGTGCCAGCGTCATTCCCAGACCGGCCGGGGAGCTGTTTTTT.

CDR3: CASRRTDRKNTGELFF. The CDR3 nucleotides read TGCGCCAGCAGACGTACAGACAGAAAGAACACCGGGGAGCTGTTTTTT. The rearrangement uses TRBV23-1 and TRBJ2-2; TRBD1 might be the D (5 bases). TRBV23-1 is annotated as an ORF whose role is uncertain. The CDR3 is 16 amino acids. Trimming removed 6 bases from V and 1 base from J, with 15 bases in between.